This T cell receptor (beta chain) stems from a study of PD-1 blockade in classical Hodgkin lymphoma. Background on the study: Patients were given intravenous nivolumab, 3 mg/kg, every 2 weeks. Regarding the study as a whole: Patients who responded completely had about the same baseline diversity as newly diagnosed patients.

Regarding time point: cycle 4 day 1 (C4D1), after five to seven weeks of nivolumab. Every patient had relapsed following autologous stem cell transplantation, and cohorts differed in brentuximab vedotin exposure. V was clipped by 6 bases and J by 1 base, with 21 bases between them. This CDR3 spans 16 amino acids. CDR1 and CDR2 (germline): SQVTM, ANQGSEA. TCRdb's copy holds only in-frame clones and misses some; the assay was immunoSEQ multiplex PCR. This sample has about 39,000 clones, with approximately 78% found just once. In the case of this clone: Antigen: not known.

Material: peripheral blood mononuclear cells (PBMCs), obtained before the fourth cycle of nivolumab. The V and J genes are TRBV29-1 and TRBJ1-2; D possibly corresponds to TRBD1 (6 bases). The TCR originated in a human donor with classical Hodgkin lymphoma. The CDR3 region is CSVEPAGTQFNYGYTF. DNA of the CDR3: TGCAGCGTCGAGCCCGCCGGGACACAATTTAACTATGGCTACACCTTC.